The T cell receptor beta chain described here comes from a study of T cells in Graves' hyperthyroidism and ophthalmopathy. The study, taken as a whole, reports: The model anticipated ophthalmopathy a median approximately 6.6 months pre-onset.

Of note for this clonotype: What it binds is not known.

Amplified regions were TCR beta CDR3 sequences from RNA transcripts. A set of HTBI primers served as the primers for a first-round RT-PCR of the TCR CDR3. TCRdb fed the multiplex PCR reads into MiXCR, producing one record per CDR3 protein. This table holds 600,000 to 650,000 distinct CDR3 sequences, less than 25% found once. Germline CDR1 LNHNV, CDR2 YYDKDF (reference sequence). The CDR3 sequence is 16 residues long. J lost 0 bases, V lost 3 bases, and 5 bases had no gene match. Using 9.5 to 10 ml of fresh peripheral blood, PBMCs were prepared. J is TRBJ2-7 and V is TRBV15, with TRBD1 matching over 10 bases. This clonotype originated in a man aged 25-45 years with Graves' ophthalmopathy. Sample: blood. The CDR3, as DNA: TGTGCCACCAGCAGGTCGGGACAGGGGCGCTCCTACGAGCAGTACTTC. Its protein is CATSRSGQGRSYEQYF.